This is a list of T cell receptor beta chains from one sample in a study of blood T cell repertoires in COVID-19. TCRdb keeps only in-frame clones here, not all; method: immunoSEQ multiplex PCR. The profile covers 150,000 to 200,000 clones, with around four fifths appearing a single time and more than 14% taken by the ten largest. Sequencing was carried out using peripheral blood. These receptors were obtained from a woman between 70 and 85 years old with COVID-19, enrolled during active disease. Both conserved end residues are part of each CDR3. D genes are given only for firm matches. The size field is filled for only some rows; it gives once, few, many or a size class.

clone size: few
D gene: -
J gene: TRBJ1-1
V gene: TRBV15
CDR3 protein: CATSRGRGGNTEAFF
CDR3 DNA: TGTGCCACCAGCAGAGGAAGGGGGGGGAACACTGAAGCTTTCTTT

clone size: -
D gene: TRBD2
J gene: TRBJ2-5
V gene: TRBV4-1
CDR3 protein: CASSPLSGGAQETQYF
CDR3 DNA: TGCGCCAGCAGCCCCCTTAGCGGGGGGGCCCAAGAGACCCAGTACTTC

clone size: -
D gene: TRBD1
J gene: TRBJ2-2
V gene: TRBV15
CDR3 protein: CATSTIDRARTGELFF
CDR3 DNA: TGTGCCACCAGCACAATAGACAGGGCTCGCACCGGGGAGCTGTTTTTT

clone size: -
D gene: TRBD1
J gene: TRBJ1-1
V gene: TRBV2
CDR3 protein: CASRGVRGRNEAFF
CDR3 DNA: TGTGCCAGCAGAGGAGTAAGGGGGCGGAATGAAGCTTTCTTT

clone size: -
D gene: -
J gene: TRBJ2-4
V gene: TRBV12-3/TRBV12-4
CDR3 protein: CASSLLAKNIQYF
CDR3 DNA: TGTGCCAGCAGTTTACTAGCCAAAAACATTCAGTACTTC

clone size: -
D gene: TRBD1
J gene: TRBJ1-2
V gene: TRBV5-1
CDR3 protein: CASSPGGKARNYGYTF
CDR3 DNA: TGCGCCAGCAGCCCAGGGGGCAAGGCTAGGAACTATGGCTACACCTTC

clone size: -
D gene: TRBD1
J gene: TRBJ1-2
V gene: TRBV19
CDR3 protein: CATKGAGGNYGYTF
CDR3 DNA: TGTGCCACTAAGGGGGCAGGCGGTAACTATGGCTACACCTTC

clone size: -
D gene: TRBD2
J gene: TRBJ2-5
V gene: TRBV2
CDR3 protein: CASSVSGTGGETQYF
CDR3 DNA: TGTGCCAGCAGTGTTAGCGGGACTGGGGGAGAGACCCAGTACTTC

clone size: once
D gene: -
J gene: TRBJ1-1
V gene: TRBV5-6
CDR3 protein: CASSQRIRDSEAFF
CDR3 DNA: TGTGCCAGCAGCCAAAGAATCCGGGACTCGGAAGCTTTCTTT

clone size: -
D gene: -
J gene: TRBJ1-1
V gene: TRBV2
CDR3 protein: CASSDLQGTEAFF
CDR3 DNA: TGTGCCAGCAGTGACCTCCAGGGGACTGAAGCTTTCTTT

clone size: -
D gene: -
J gene: TRBJ2-7
V gene: TRBV29-1
CDR3 protein: CSVEEGVSYEQYF
CDR3 DNA: TGCAGCGTTGAGGAGGGCGTCTCCTACGAGCAGTACTTC

clone size: -
D gene: -
J gene: TRBJ1-2
V gene: TRBV19
CDR3 protein: CASSIGQVSGYTF
CDR3 DNA: TGTGCTAGTAGTATAGGGCAGGTCAGCGGCTACACCTTC

clone size: -
D gene: TRBD1
J gene: TRBJ2-7
V gene: TRBV15
CDR3 protein: CATERGDRGAYEQYF
CDR3 DNA: TGTGCCACCGAGCGCGGGGACAGGGGCGCCTACGAGCAGTACTTC

clone size: -
D gene: TRBD1
J gene: TRBJ2-2
V gene: TRBV19
CDR3 protein: CASSPGTGTTGELFF
CDR3 DNA: TGTGCCAGTAGTCCCGGGACAGGGACCACCGGGGAGCTGTTTTTT

clone size: -
D gene: TRBD1
J gene: TRBJ1-2
V gene: TRBV2
CDR3 protein: CASMTGADGYTF
CDR3 DNA: TGTGCCAGCATGACAGGGGCTGATGGCTACACCTTC

clone size: -
D gene: TRBD2
J gene: TRBJ2-4
V gene: TRBV6-5
CDR3 protein: CASTPRGGKNIQYF
CDR3 DNA: TGTGCCAGCACCCCCCGGGGGGGAAAAAACATTCAGTACTTC

clone size: once
D gene: -
J gene: TRBJ2-3
V gene: TRBV6-1
CDR3 protein: CASSVLDSAPSDTQYF
CDR3 DNA: TGTGCCAGCAGTGTGCTGGACAGCGCTCCCAGCGATACGCAGTATTTT

clone size: once
D gene: TRBD2
J gene: TRBJ2-2
V gene: TRBV27
CDR3 protein: CASSLGGGTGELFF
CDR3 DNA: TGTGCCAGCAGTTTAGGCGGGGGGACCGGGGAGCTGTTTTTT

clone size: -
D gene: TRBD1
J gene: TRBJ1-2
V gene: TRBV28
CDR3 protein: CASSFDRDYGYTF
CDR3 DNA: TGTGCCAGCTCCTTTGACAGGGACTATGGCTACACCTTC

clone size: -
D gene: TRBD1
J gene: TRBJ2-3
V gene: TRBV5-1
CDR3 protein: CASSSGGEGSHTQYF
CDR3 DNA: TGCGCCAGCAGCTCAGGGGGTGAAGGCTCACATACGCAGTATTTT

clone size: -
D gene: TRBD1
J gene: TRBJ2-7
V gene: TRBV6-6
CDR3 protein: CASSVRDSSYEQYF
CDR3 DNA: TGTGCCAGCAGTGTCCGGGACAGTTCCTACGAGCAGTACTTC

clone size: -
D gene: TRBD2
J gene: TRBJ2-1
V gene: TRBV29-1
CDR3 protein: CSVRLAGHNEQFF
CDR3 DNA: TGCAGCGTTCGACTAGCGGGCCACAATGAGCAGTTCTTC

clone size: -
D gene: TRBD1
J gene: TRBJ2-2
V gene: TRBV5-4
CDR3 protein: CASSSTLRQGRTGELFF
CDR3 DNA: TGTGCCAGCAGCTCCACACTTCGACAGGGTCGCACCGGGGAGCTGTTTTTT

clone size: few
D gene: TRBD1
J gene: TRBJ1-6
V gene: TRBV12-3/TRBV12-4
CDR3 protein: CASAGQQSSPLHF
CDR3 DNA: TGTGCCAGCGCGGGACAGCAGAGTTCACCCCTCCACTTT

clone size: -
D gene: TRBD1
J gene: TRBJ1-1
V gene: TRBV27
CDR3 protein: CASSAAGGRTEAFF
CDR3 DNA: TGTGCCAGCAGTGCCGCAGGGGGAAGGACTGAAGCTTTCTTT

clone size: -
D gene: -
J gene: TRBJ1-2
V gene: TRBV9
CDR3 protein: CASSVVPDPKRDGYTF
CDR3 DNA: TGTGCCAGCAGCGTAGTTCCGGACCCAAAGAGGGATGGCTACACCTTC

clone size: -
D gene: -
J gene: TRBJ2-3
V gene: TRBV3-1/TRBV3-2
CDR3 protein: CASSQATDTQYF
CDR3 DNA: TGTGCCAGCAGCCAAGCTACAGATACGCAGTATTTT

clone size: -
D gene: TRBD1
J gene: TRBJ1-6
V gene: TRBV5-1
CDR3 protein: CASKPGQFNSPLHF
CDR3 DNA: TGCGCCAGCAAACCGGGACAGTTTAATTCACCCCTCCACTTT

clone size: few
D gene: TRBD1
J gene: TRBJ2-5
V gene: TRBV9
CDR3 protein: CASSYRGQKTQYF
CDR3 DNA: TGTGCCAGCAGCTACAGGGGGCAGAAGACCCAGTACTTC

clone size: -
D gene: TRBD1
J gene: TRBJ1-2
V gene: TRBV24-1
CDR3 protein: CATSDPGTGGLDGYTF
CDR3 DNA: TGTGCCACCAGTGACCCGGGGACAGGAGGGCTAGATGGCTACACCTTC

clone size: -
D gene: -
J gene: TRBJ1-5
V gene: TRBV19
CDR3 protein: CASRDGQIQPQHF
CDR3 DNA: TGTGCCAGTAGAGATGGGCAGATCCAGCCCCAGCATTTT

clone size: -
D gene: TRBD2
J gene: TRBJ2-7
V gene: TRBV6-4
CDR3 protein: CADGGSSYEQYF
CDR3 DNA: TGTGCCGATGGCGGGAGCTCCTACGAGCAGTACTTC

clone size: -
D gene: -
J gene: TRBJ1-1
V gene: TRBV28
CDR3 protein: CASKTTVNTEAFF
CDR3 DNA: TGTGCCAGCAAAACAACCGTTAACACTGAAGCTTTCTTT

clone size: once
D gene: -
J gene: TRBJ2-5
V gene: TRBV30
CDR3 protein: CAWSPRQNQETQYF
CDR3 DNA: TGTGCCTGGAGTCCGCGGCAAAACCAAGAGACCCAGTACTTC

clone size: -
D gene: -
J gene: TRBJ1-2
V gene: TRBV28
CDR3 protein: CASSSPGRPYGYTF
CDR3 DNA: TGTGCCAGCAGTTCCCCCGGCAGGCCCTATGGCTACACCTTC

clone size: -
D gene: -
J gene: TRBJ1-2
V gene: TRBV6-5
CDR3 protein: CASSQRAGRDGYTF
CDR3 DNA: TGTGCCAGCAGCCAACGGGCAGGGAGGGATGGCTACACCTTC

clone size: many
D gene: -
J gene: TRBJ2-5
V gene: TRBV3-1/TRBV3-2
CDR3 protein: CASRLLEGGKETQYF
CDR3 DNA: TGTGCCAGCAGACTCCTCGAGGGCGGAAAAGAGACCCAGTACTTC

clone size: -
D gene: -
J gene: TRBJ1-2
V gene: TRBV6-5
CDR3 protein: CASTWAGFEGYTF
CDR3 DNA: TGTGCCAGCACGTGGGCAGGGTTTGAAGGCTACACCTTC

clone size: once
D gene: -
J gene: TRBJ2-3
V gene: TRBV29-1
CDR3 protein: CSAGDSHYTDTQYF
CDR3 DNA: TGCAGCGCCGGGGACTCCCATTACACAGATACGCAGTATTTT

clone size: few
D gene: TRBD1
J gene: TRBJ1-2
V gene: TRBV9
CDR3 protein: CASSVGSGQVNYGYTF
CDR3 DNA: TGTGCCAGCAGCGTAGGGTCAGGACAGGTAAACTATGGCTACACCTTC

clone size: -
D gene: -
J gene: TRBJ1-1
V gene: TRBV9
CDR3 protein: CASSVASGRGNTEAFF
CDR3 DNA: TGTGCCAGCAGCGTAGCCTCAGGGAGGGGGAACACTGAAGCTTTCTTT

clone size: few
D gene: -
J gene: TRBJ1-2
V gene: TRBV27
CDR3 protein: CASRGQGGVYGYTF
CDR3 DNA: TGTGCCAGCAGGGGGCAGGGTGGGGTCTATGGCTACACCTTC

clone size: -
D gene: -
J gene: TRBJ2-1
V gene: TRBV29-1
CDR3 protein: CSVRGRGRSDEQFF
CDR3 DNA: TGCAGCGTCCGCGGCCGGGGGAGGTCAGATGAGCAGTTCTTC

clone size: -
D gene: -
J gene: TRBJ2-7
V gene: TRBV7-2
CDR3 protein: CASSLAGYLRGEQYF
CDR3 DNA: TGTGCCAGCAGCTTAGCGGGCTACCTGCGGGGCGAGCAGTACTTC

clone size: -
D gene: -
J gene: TRBJ1-1
V gene: TRBV19
CDR3 protein: CASSIVRGFTEAFF
CDR3 DNA: TGTGCCAGTAGTATAGTCCGAGGTTTCACTGAAGCTTTCTTT

clone size: -
D gene: -
J gene: TRBJ2-2
V gene: TRBV6-5
CDR3 protein: CASSYYRAASNRELFF
CDR3 DNA: TGTGCCAGCAGTTACTACAGGGCAGCGTCAAACAGGGAGCTGTTTTTT

clone size: once
D gene: TRBD1
J gene: TRBJ1-1
V gene: TRBV12-3/TRBV12-4
CDR3 protein: CASSSGQRLEAFF
CDR3 DNA: TGTGCCAGCAGTTCGGGACAGAGACTTGAAGCTTTCTTT

clone size: -
D gene: -
J gene: TRBJ1-2
V gene: TRBV28
CDR3 protein: CASSLFAVGYTF
CDR3 DNA: TGTGCCAGCAGTTTATTTGCAGTTGGCTACACCTTC

clone size: -
D gene: TRBD1
J gene: TRBJ1-2
V gene: TRBV6-6
CDR3 protein: CASSRTGRYGDGYTF
CDR3 DNA: TGTGCCAGCAGTCGGACAGGGCGGTATGGGGATGGCTACACCTTC

clone size: -
D gene: -
J gene: TRBJ1-4
V gene: TRBV6-1
CDR3 protein: CASSDRGMGNEKLFF
CDR3 DNA: TGTGCCAGCAGTGATCGAGGGATGGGGAATGAAAAACTGTTTTTT

clone size: -
D gene: -
J gene: TRBJ2-1
V gene: TRBV27
CDR3 protein: CASSFTGGDYNEQFF
CDR3 DNA: TGTGCCAGCAGTTTTACAGGGGGGGATTACAATGAGCAGTTCTTC

clone size: -
D gene: TRBD2
J gene: TRBJ2-3
V gene: TRBV5-1
CDR3 protein: CASSLAPTSGVTDTQYF
CDR3 DNA: TGCGCCAGCAGCTTGGCTCCGACTAGCGGGGTCACAGATACGCAGTATTTT

clone size: -
D gene: -
J gene: TRBJ1-1
V gene: TRBV30
CDR3 protein: CAWSVTGGTEAFF
CDR3 DNA: TGTGCCTGGAGTGTAACCGGGGGGACTGAAGCTTTCTTT

clone size: -
D gene: TRBD1
J gene: TRBJ2-5
V gene: TRBV28
CDR3 protein: CASKYGTVKSVGQETQYF
CDR3 DNA: TGTGCCAGCAAGTACGGGACAGTCAAATCGGTCGGGCAAGAGACCCAGTACTTC

clone size: -
D gene: -
J gene: TRBJ1-1
V gene: TRBV18
CDR3 protein: CASSRGGDGAEAFF
CDR3 DNA: TGTGCCAGCTCACGAGGGGGTGATGGGGCTGAAGCTTTCTTT